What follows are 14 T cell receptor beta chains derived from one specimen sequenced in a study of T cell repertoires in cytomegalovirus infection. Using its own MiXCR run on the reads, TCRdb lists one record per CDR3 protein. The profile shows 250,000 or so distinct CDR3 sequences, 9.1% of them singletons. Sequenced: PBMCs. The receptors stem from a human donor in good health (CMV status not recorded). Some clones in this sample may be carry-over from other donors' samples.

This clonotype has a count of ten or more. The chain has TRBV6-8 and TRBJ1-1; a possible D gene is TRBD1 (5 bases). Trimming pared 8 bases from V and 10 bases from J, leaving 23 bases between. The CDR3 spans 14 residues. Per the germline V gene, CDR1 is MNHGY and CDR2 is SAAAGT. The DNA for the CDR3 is TGTGCCAGCCTGGAGGTCGGCCGACCTGGGGGAGCTTTCTTT. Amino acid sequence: CASLEVGRPGGAFF.

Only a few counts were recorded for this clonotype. CDR3 protein: CAWSFGSEQYF. The DNA for the CDR3 is TGTGCCTGGAGCTTCGGGTCCGAGCAGTACTTC. This chain links TRBV30 with TRBJ2-7; D is unclear. Germline V CDR1 and CDR2: GTSNPN, SVGIG (reference sequence). Between the trimmed V and J ends, which lost 3 bases and 6 bases, there was a span of 9 bases. The CDR3 length is 11 residues.

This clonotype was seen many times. CDR3 region: CATQPSDVGPTGELFF. CDR3 bases: TGTGCCACTCAGCCCTCCGACGTTGGTCCCACCGGGGAGCTGTTTTTT. The chain is built from TRBV6-2 or TRBV6-3 and TRBJ2-2; D not resolved. The CDR3 length is 16 residues. V lost 10 bases, J lost 4 bases, and 22 bases lay in between. The germline CDR1 and CDR2 sequences are MNHEY and SVGEGT.

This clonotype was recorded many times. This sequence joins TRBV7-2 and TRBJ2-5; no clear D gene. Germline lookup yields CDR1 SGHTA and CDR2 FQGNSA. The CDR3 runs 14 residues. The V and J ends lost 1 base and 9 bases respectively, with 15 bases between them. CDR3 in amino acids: CASSLEGLPDPQYF. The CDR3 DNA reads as TGTGCCAGCAGCTTAGAGGGTCTCCCCGATCCCCAGTACTTC.

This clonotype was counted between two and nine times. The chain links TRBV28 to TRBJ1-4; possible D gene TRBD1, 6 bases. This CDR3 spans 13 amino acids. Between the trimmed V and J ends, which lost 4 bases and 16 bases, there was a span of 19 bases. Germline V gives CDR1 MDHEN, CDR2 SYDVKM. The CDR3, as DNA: TGTGCCAGCAGTTCCGGGGGCGTGAGGGTTTCGTTTTTT. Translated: CASSSGGVRVSFF.

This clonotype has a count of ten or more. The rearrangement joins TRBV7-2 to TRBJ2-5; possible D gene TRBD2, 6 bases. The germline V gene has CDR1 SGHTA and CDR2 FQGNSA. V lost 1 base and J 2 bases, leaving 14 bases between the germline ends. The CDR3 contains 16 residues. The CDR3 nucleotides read TGTGCCAGCAGCTTAGTCCTCAGGGCGGGACAAGAGACCCAGTACTTC. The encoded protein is CASSLVLRAGQETQYF.

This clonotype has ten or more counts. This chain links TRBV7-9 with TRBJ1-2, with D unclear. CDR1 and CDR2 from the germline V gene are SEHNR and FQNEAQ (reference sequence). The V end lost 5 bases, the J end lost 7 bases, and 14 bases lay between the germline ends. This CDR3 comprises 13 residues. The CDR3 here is CASSPGMFGGYTF. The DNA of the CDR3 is TGTGCCAGCAGCCCTGGTATGTTCGGTGGCTACACCTTC.

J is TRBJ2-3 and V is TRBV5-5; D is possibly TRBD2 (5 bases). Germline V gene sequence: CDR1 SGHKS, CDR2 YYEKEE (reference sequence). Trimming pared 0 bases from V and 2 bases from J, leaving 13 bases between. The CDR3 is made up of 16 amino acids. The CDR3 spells CASSLVVGVATDTQYF. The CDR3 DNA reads TGTGCCAGCAGCTTGGTTGTGGGAGTGGCCACAGATACGCAGTATTTT.

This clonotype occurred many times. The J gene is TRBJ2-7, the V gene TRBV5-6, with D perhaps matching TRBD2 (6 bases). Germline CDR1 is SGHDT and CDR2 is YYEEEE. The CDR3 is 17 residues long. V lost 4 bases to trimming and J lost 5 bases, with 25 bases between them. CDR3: CASSSGRSTGARNEQYF. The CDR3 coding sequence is TGTGCCAGCAGCAGTGGCCGGTCAACGGGAGCGAGAAACGAGCAGTACTTC.

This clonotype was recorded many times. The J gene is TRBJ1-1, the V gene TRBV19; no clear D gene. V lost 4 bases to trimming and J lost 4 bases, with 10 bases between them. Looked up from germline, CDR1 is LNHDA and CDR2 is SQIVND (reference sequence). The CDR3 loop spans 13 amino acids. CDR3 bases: TGTGCCAGTAGTACCGGGAAGAGCACTGAAGCTTTCTTT. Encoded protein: CASSTGKSTEAFF.

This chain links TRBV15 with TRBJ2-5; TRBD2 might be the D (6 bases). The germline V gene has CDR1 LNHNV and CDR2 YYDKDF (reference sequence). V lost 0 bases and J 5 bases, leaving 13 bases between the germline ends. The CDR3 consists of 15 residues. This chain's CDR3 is CATSRDRGWSETQYF. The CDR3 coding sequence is TGTGCCACCAGCAGAGATCGGGGGTGGTCGGAGACCCAGTACTTC.

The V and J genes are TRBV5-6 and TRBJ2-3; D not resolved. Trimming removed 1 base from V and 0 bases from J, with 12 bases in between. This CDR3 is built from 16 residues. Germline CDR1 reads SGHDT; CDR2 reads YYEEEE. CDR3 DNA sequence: TGTGCCAGCAGCTTGACAGTCAAGACTAGCACAGATACGCAGTATTTT. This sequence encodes CASSLTVKTSTDTQYF. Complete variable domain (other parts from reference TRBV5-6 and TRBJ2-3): DAGVTQSPTHLIKTRGQQVTLRCSPKSGHDTVSWYQQALGQGPQFIFQYYEEEERQRGNFPDRFSGHQFPNYSSELNVNALLLGDSALYLCASSLTVKTSTDTQYFGPGTRLTVL.

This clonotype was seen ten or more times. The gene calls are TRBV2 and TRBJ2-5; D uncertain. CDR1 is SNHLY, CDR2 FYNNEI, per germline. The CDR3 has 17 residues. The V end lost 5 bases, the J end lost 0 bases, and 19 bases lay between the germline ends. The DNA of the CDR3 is TGTGCCAGCAGTCGTACACTGGGTAGTTCGTACCAAGAGACCCAGTACTTC. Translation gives CASSRTLGSSYQETQYF.

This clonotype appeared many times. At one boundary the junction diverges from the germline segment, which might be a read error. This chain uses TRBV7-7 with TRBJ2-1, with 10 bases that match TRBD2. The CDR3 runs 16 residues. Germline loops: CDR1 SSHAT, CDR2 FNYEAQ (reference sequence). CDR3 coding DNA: TGTGCTAGCAGCCCGGGACTAGCGAGCGCTTTTAACGAGCAGTTCTTC. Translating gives CASSPGLASAFNEQFF.